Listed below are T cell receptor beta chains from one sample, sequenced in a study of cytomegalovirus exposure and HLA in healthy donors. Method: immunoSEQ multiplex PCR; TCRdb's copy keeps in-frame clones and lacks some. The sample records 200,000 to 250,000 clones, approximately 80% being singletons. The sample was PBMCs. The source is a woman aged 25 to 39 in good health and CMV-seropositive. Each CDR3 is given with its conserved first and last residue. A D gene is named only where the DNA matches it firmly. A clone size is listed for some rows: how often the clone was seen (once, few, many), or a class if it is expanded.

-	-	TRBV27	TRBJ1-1	CASSIQGRGGTEAFF	TGTGCCAGCAGCATCCAGGGGCGGGGGGGGACTGAAGCTTTCTTT
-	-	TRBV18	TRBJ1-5	CASSPSGQPQHF	TGTGCCAGCTCACCTAGCGGACAGCCCCAGCATTTT
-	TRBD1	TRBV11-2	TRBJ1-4	CASSKTGANEKLFF	TGTGCCAGCAGCAAGACAGGGGCTAATGAAAAACTGTTTTTT
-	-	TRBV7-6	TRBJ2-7	CASSLNTGKPYEQYF	TGTGCCAGCAGCTTAAACACAGGGAAGCCCTACGAGCAGTACTTC
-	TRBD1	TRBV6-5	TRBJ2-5	CASSFGTGRGGTQYF	TGTGCCAGCAGTTTTGGGACAGGGAGGGGTGGGACCCAGTACTTC
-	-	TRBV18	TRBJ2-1	CASSQDGAPGKFF	TGTGCCAGCTCACAGGACGGAGCCCCGGGGAAGTTCTTC
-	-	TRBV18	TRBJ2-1	CASSPPGMDEQFF	TGTGCCAGCTCACCACCAGGGATGGATGAGCAGTTCTTC
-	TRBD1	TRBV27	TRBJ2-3	CASSISVGQGADTQYF	TGTGCCAGCAGTATTTCTGTGGGACAGGGGGCAGATACGCAGTATTTT
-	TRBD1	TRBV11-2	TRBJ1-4	CASSFPQGKNEKLFF	TGTGCCAGCAGCTTCCCACAGGGGAAGAATGAAAAACTGTTTTTT
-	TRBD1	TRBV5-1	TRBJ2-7	CASSKEGQGAMEQYF	TGCGCCAGCAGCAAGGAGGGACAGGGGGCGATGGAGCAGTACTTC
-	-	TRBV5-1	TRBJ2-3	CASSPLALAFTDTQYF	TGCGCCAGCAGCCCGCTTGCCCTAGCCTTCACAGATACGCAGTATTTT
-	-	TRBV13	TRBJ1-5	CASSLGGQPQHF	TGTGCCAGCAGCTTAGGGGGTCAGCCCCAGCATTTT
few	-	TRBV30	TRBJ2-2	CAWSFQWTGELFF	TGTGCCTGGAGCTTCCAATGGACCGGGGAGCTGTTTTTT
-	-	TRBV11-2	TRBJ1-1	CASSSSTYTEAFF	TGTGCCAGCAGCTCCTCCACCTACACTGAAGCTTTCTTT
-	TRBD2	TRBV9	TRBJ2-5	CASSPTSGKETQYF	TGTGCCAGCAGCCCAACTAGCGGGAAAGAGACCCAGTACTTC
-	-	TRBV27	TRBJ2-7	CASSLLGTPTEQYF	TGTGCCAGCAGTTTATTAGGGACCCCAACCGAGCAGTACTTC
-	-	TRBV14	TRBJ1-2	CASSQGKFGYTF	TGTGCCAGCAGCCAGGGGAAGTTTGGCTACACCTTC
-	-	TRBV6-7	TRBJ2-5	CASSYEGWQTQYF	TGTGCCAGCAGTTACGAGGGCTGGCAGACCCAGTACTTC
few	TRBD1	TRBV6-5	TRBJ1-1	CASSLDRGGTEAFF	TGTGCCAGCAGTCTCGACAGGGGTGGCACTGAAGCTTTCTTT
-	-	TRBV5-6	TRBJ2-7	CASSLLLGLATYEQYF	TGTGCCAGCAGCTTGCTCCTCGGTCTAGCAACCTACGAGCAGTACTTC
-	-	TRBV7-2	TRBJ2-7	CASSSGSRYEQYF	TGTGCCAGCAGCTCCGGGTCTCGCTACGAGCAGTACTTC
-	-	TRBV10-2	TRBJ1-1	CASGTGRLTEAFF	TGCGCCAGCGGTACAGGACGGCTCACTGAAGCTTTCTTT
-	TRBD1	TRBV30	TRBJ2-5	CACSGGSQETQYF	TGTGCCTGTTCAGGGGGTTCCCAAGAGACCCAGTACTTC
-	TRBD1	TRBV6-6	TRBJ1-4	CASRGLTGMGEKLFF	TGTGCCAGCAGGGGTTTGACAGGGATGGGTGAAAAACTGTTTTTT
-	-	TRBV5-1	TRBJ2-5	CASSLGDFQETQYF	TGCGCCAGCAGCTTGGGGGACTTCCAAGAGACCCAGTACTTC
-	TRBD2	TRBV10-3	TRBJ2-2	CAISGLVGSGELFF	TGTGCCATCAGCGGACTAGTAGGTTCCGGGGAGCTGTTTTTT
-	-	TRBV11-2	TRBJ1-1	CASTVLGGGRNTEAFF	TGTGCCAGCACCGTCTTAGGTGGGGGTAGAAACACTGAAGCTTTCTTT
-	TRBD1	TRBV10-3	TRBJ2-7	CAISPRDRGLYEQYF	TGTGCCATCAGTCCCCGGGACAGGGGCCTATACGAGCAGTACTTC
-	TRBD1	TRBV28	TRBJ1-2	CASSLSYAGGKTNYGYTF	TGTGCCAGCAGTTTATCTTATGCAGGGGGCAAGACTAACTATGGCTACACCTTC
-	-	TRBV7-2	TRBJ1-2	CASSLLQANYGYTF	TGTGCCAGCAGCTTACTACAGGCAAACTATGGCTACACCTTC
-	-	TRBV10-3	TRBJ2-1	CAITGEGAHEQFF	TGTGCCATCACCGGGGAGGGGGCGCATGAGCAGTTCTTC
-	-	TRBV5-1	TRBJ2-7	CASRHSGSYEQYF	TGCGCCAGCAGACATTCGGGCTCCTACGAGCAGTACTTC
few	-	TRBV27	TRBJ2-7	CASSQQGYEQYF	TGTGCCAGCAGCCAACAGGGCTACGAGCAGTACTTC
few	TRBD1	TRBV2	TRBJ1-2	CASTGTVDGYTF	TGTGCCAGCACCGGGACAGTCGATGGCTACACCTTC
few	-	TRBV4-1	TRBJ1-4	CASSLAMATNEKLFF	TGCGCCAGCAGCCTCGCGATGGCAACTAATGAAAAACTGTTTTTT
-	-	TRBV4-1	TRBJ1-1	CASSQAGVTNTEAFF	TGCGCCAGCAGCCAAGCAGGGGTGACTAACACTGAAGCTTTCTTT
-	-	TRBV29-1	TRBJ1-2	CSVGSRDGYTF	TGCAGCGTTGGAAGCAGGGATGGCTACACCTTC
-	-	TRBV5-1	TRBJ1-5	CASSPLPTGQIRQPQHF	TGCGCCAGCAGCCCCCTACCGACAGGACAGATTCGGCAGCCCCAGCATTTT
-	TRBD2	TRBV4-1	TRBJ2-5	CASSQDRTSGEQETQYF	TGCGCCAGCAGCCAAGATCGGACTAGCGGGGAACAAGAGACCCAGTACTTC
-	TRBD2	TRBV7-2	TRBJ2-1	CASSLSGASGEQFF	TGTGCCAGCAGCTTATCGGGGGCTAGCGGGGAGCAGTTCTTC
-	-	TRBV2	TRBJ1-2	CASSAGIRGYTF	TGTGCCAGCAGCGCAGGGATCCGCGGCTACACCTTC
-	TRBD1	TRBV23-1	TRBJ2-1	CASSQKRDSCYNEQFF	TGCGCCAGCAGTCAGAAACGGGACAGCTGCTACAATGAGCAGTTCTTC
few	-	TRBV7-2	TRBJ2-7	CASSSYGSYEQYF	TGTGCCAGCAGCTCCTACGGATCCTACGAGCAGTACTTC
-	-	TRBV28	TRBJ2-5	CASSEQETQYF	TGTGCCAGCAGTGAGCAAGAGACCCAGTACTTC
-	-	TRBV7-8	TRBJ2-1	CASSLSPGYYNEQFF	TGTGCCAGCAGCTTAAGCCCAGGGTACTACAATGAGCAGTTCTTC
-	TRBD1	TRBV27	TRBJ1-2	CASSDRVLDGYTF	TGTGCCAGCAGTGACAGGGTCCTCGACGGCTACACCTTC